A selection of T cell receptor beta chains follows, all from one sample in a study of tumor and adjacent non-tumor tissue in lung cancer. TCRdb re-called the multiplex PCR reads through MiXCR, storing one row per CDR3 protein. The sample lists roughly 200,000 distinct CDR3 sequences; less than 80% were seen once. Material for sequencing was lung tumor tissue. All receptors derive from a man aged 55 to 70 with non-small cell lung cancer. Both conserved end residues are part of each CDR3. A D gene is named only where the DNA matches it firmly. Size is omitted from some rows. Given values are once, few, many or a class for expanded clones.

J gene: TRBJ1-1
D gene: .
clone size: .
V gene: TRBV29-1
CDR3 DNA: TGCAGCGTTGAAAAACAGATGAACACTGAAGCTTTCTTT
CDR3 protein: CSVEKQMNTEAFF

J gene: TRBJ2-3
D gene: .
clone size: once
V gene: TRBV28
CDR3 DNA: TGTGCCAGCAGTTTAACAAGCACATATACGCAGTATTTT
CDR3 protein: CASSLTSTYTQYF

J gene: TRBJ2-3
D gene: TRBD2
clone size: .
V gene: TRBV7-8
CDR3 DNA: TGTGCCATCAGCTTAAGACTAGCGGGAGCGTCTGGCATAGATACGCAGTATTTT
CDR3 protein: CAISLRLAGASGIDTQYF

J gene: TRBJ1-6
D gene: .
clone size: many
V gene: TRBV5-6
CDR3 DNA: TGTGCCAGCAGATTGGATCCTGGATCACCCCTCCACTTT
CDR3 protein: CASRLDPGSPLHF

J gene: TRBJ1-1
D gene: .
clone size: .
V gene: TRBV11-3
CDR3 DNA: TGTGCCAGCAGTTCAAATCAGAACACTGAAGCTTTCTTT
CDR3 protein: CASSSNQNTEAFF

J gene: TRBJ2-1
D gene: .
clone size: .
V gene: TRBV7-9
CDR3 DNA: TGTGCCAGCAGCTTATCCACTTTGACGAGGGATGAGCAGTTCTTC
CDR3 protein: CASSLSTLTRDEQFF

J gene: TRBJ2-3
D gene: TRBD2
clone size: .
V gene: TRBV4-2
CDR3 DNA: TGTGCCAGCAGCGACATAAGCGGGGGGACAGATACGCAGTATTTT
CDR3 protein: CASSDISGGTDTQYF

J gene: TRBJ2-7
D gene: .
clone size: .
V gene: TRBV12-3/TRBV12-4
CDR3 DNA: TGTGCCAGCAGTACGGGTAACACCTACGAGCAGTACTTC
CDR3 protein: CASSTGNTYEQYF

J gene: TRBJ1-1
D gene: .
clone size: .
V gene: TRBV7-3
CDR3 DNA: TGTGCCAGGAGCTTAAAGGGGGGTCAGTCGACTGAAGCTTTCTTT
CDR3 protein: CARSLKGGQSTEAFF

J gene: TRBJ1-2
D gene: .
clone size: .
V gene: TRBV7-9
CDR3 DNA: TGTGCCAGCATCTCCTCGTCGGCGGACTATGGCTACACTTTC
CDR3 protein: CASISSSADYGYTF

J gene: TRBJ2-7
D gene: .
clone size: .
V gene: TRBV4-1
CDR3 DNA: TGCGCCAGCAGCCGGGGGGGCGGTTCCTACGAGCAGTACTTC
CDR3 protein: CASSRGGGSYEQYF

J gene: TRBJ1-1
D gene: TRBD1
clone size: many
V gene: TRBV6-2/TRBV6-3
CDR3 DNA: TGTGCCAGCCCCACCGACAGGGAGGAAAAGACTGAAGCTTTCTTT
CDR3 protein: CASPTDREEKTEAFF

J gene: TRBJ2-1
D gene: TRBD1
clone size: .
V gene: TRBV6-5
CDR3 DNA: TGTGCCAGCCGTACGACAGGGGGCGACTACTTTGAGCAGTTCTTC
CDR3 protein: CASRTTGGDYFEQFF

J gene: TRBJ2-2
D gene: .
clone size: once
V gene: TRBV6-1
CDR3 DNA: TGTGCCGGTCCAACTACCGCCGACATCGGGGAGCTGTTTTTT
CDR3 protein: CAGPTTADIGELFF

J gene: TRBJ2-2
D gene: .
clone size: .
V gene: TRBV11-3
CDR3 DNA: TGTGCCAGCAGCTACCTCGGAACAAGGAACACCGGGGAGCTGTTTTTT
CDR3 protein: CASSYLGTRNTGELFF

J gene: TRBJ1-5
D gene: .
clone size: few
V gene: TRBV20-1
CDR3 DNA: TGCAGTGCTAGTCCGGGGGTGGGTCAGCCCCAGCATTTT
CDR3 protein: CSASPGVGQPQHF

J gene: TRBJ2-1
D gene: .
clone size: .
V gene: TRBV12-3/TRBV12-4
CDR3 DNA: TGTGCCAGCAGTTTAGTACGAGCTAATGAGCAGTTCTTC
CDR3 protein: CASSLVRANEQFF

J gene: TRBJ2-7
D gene: .
clone size: .
V gene: TRBV11-2
CDR3 DNA: TGTGCAAGCAGCTTAGTAGTTCAGGGGTCTAGGAAGGAGCAGTACTTC
CDR3 protein: CASSLVVQGSRKEQYF

J gene: TRBJ2-7
D gene: .
clone size: .
V gene: TRBV11-3
CDR3 DNA: TGTACCAGCAGCTCCTCAGCGGGCATCGACTATAAGCAGTACTTC
CDR3 protein: CTSSSSAGIDYKQYF

J gene: TRBJ1-4
D gene: .
clone size: .
V gene: TRBV4-2
CDR3 DNA: TGTCCCAGTAGCCAACATACCTTGAGACTGTTTTTT
CDR3 protein: CPSSQHTLRLFF

J gene: TRBJ2-1
D gene: .
clone size: .
V gene: TRBV11-2
CDR3 DNA: TGTGCCAACAGCACCCGGACGGGGAGCCACAATGAGCAGTTCTTC
CDR3 protein: CANSTRTGSHNEQFF

J gene: TRBJ2-2
D gene: .
clone size: once
V gene: TRBV6-1
CDR3 DNA: TGTGCCAGCAGTGAAACTAACGGGGGTGCCGGGGAGCTGTTTTTT
CDR3 protein: CASSETNGGAGELFF

J gene: TRBJ2-3
D gene: .
clone size: .
V gene: TRBV30
CDR3 DNA: TGTGCCTGGACTGTACTCGGCAGGGTTGGAGATACGCAGTATTTT
CDR3 protein: CAWTVLGRVGDTQYF

J gene: TRBJ1-1
D gene: .
clone size: many
V gene: TRBV12-3/TRBV12-4
CDR3 DNA: TGTGCCAGCAGTTGGGACCCGAACACTGAAGCTTTCTTT
CDR3 protein: CASSWDPNTEAFF

J gene: TRBJ2-7
D gene: .
clone size: .
V gene: TRBV20-1
CDR3 DNA: TGCAGTGCTAGAGAGCCAGGGGATACCTACGGGCAGTACTTC
CDR3 protein: CSAREPGDTYGQYF

J gene: TRBJ2-1
D gene: .
clone size: many
V gene: TRBV11-2
CDR3 DNA: TGTGCCAGCAGCTTAGGAGGCCATGGGCAGTTCTTC
CDR3 protein: CASSLGGHGQFF

J gene: TRBJ1-1
D gene: .
clone size: .
V gene: TRBV11-2
CDR3 DNA: TGTGCCAGCAGCTCTCAGGGGTGGACTGAAGCTTTCTTT
CDR3 protein: CASSSQGWTEAFF

J gene: TRBJ2-1
D gene: TRBD2
clone size: .
V gene: TRBV10-3
CDR3 DNA: TGTGCCATCACTGAGCCCACTAGCGGGAGGGCCACTGAGCAGTTCTTC
CDR3 protein: CAITEPTSGRATEQFF

J gene: TRBJ2-7
D gene: .
clone size: few
V gene: TRBV10-1
CDR3 DNA: TGCGCCAGCAGTGAGCGGACCGCCTACGAGCAGTACTTC
CDR3 protein: CASSERTAYEQYF

J gene: TRBJ1-6
D gene: .
clone size: .
V gene: TRBV29-1
CDR3 DNA: TGCAGCGCCAACTTTGGGACATGGGTTCGCTCACCCCTCCACTTT
CDR3 protein: CSANFGTWVRSPLHF

J gene: TRBJ1-1
D gene: .
clone size: .
V gene: TRBV5-4
CDR3 DNA: TGTGCCAGCAGCCTCGGCATCAACACTGAAGCTTTCTTT
CDR3 protein: CASSLGINTEAFF

J gene: TRBJ2-2
D gene: TRBD2
clone size: .
V gene: TRBV6-4
CDR3 DNA: TGTGCCGGCAGTGAAGCGGGGGGCACCGGGGAGCTGTTTTTT
CDR3 protein: CAGSEAGGTGELFF

J gene: TRBJ2-1
D gene: .
clone size: .
V gene: TRBV11-3
CDR3 DNA: TGTGCCAGCAGTTCCGACGGATATGATGAGCAGTTATTC
CDR3 protein: CASSSDGYDEQLF

J gene: TRBJ2-3
D gene: .
clone size: many
V gene: TRBV6-5
CDR3 DNA: TGTGCCAGCAGTTACTCGAACCAGGTCTCCTATACGCAGTATTTT
CDR3 protein: CASSYSNQVSYTQYF

J gene: TRBJ2-5
D gene: TRBD1
clone size: few
V gene: TRBV12-3/TRBV12-4
CDR3 DNA: TGTGCCAGCAGTCCCGGGACAGGAGAGACCCAGTACTTC
CDR3 protein: CASSPGTGETQYF

J gene: TRBJ2-1
D gene: TRBD2
clone size: .
V gene: TRBV11-2
CDR3 DNA: TGTGCCAGCAGCCTCTCTAGCGGAGGCTACAATGAGCAGTTCTTC
CDR3 protein: CASSLSSGGYNEQFF

J gene: TRBJ2-7
D gene: .
clone size: .
V gene: TRBV6-1
CDR3 DNA: TGTGCCAGCCGATATGGGGGAGTCACTTGCTACGAGCAGTACTTC
CDR3 protein: CASRYGGVTCYEQYF

J gene: TRBJ1-2
D gene: TRBD1
clone size: .
V gene: TRBV12-3/TRBV12-4
CDR3 DNA: TGTGCCAGCAGTTTACCAAACAGGGGCTATGACTACACCTTC
CDR3 protein: CASSLPNRGYDYTF

J gene: TRBJ2-2
D gene: .
clone size: .
V gene: TRBV11-1
CDR3 DNA: TGTGCCAGCGGCAAAAACCCGGGCTCCTACACCGGGGAGTTGTTTTTT
CDR3 protein: CASGKNPGSYTGELFF

J gene: TRBJ1-4
D gene: .
clone size: many
V gene: TRBV6-1
CDR3 DNA: TGTGCCAGCATCAGGGACCGAGGAGCCGAAAAACTGTTTTTT
CDR3 protein: CASIRDRGAEKLFF

J gene: TRBJ2-5
D gene: .
clone size: .
V gene: TRBV20-1
CDR3 DNA: TGCAGTACTTGGGGGGGGGCAGAGACCCAGTACTTC
CDR3 protein: CSTWGGAETQYF

J gene: TRBJ2-3
D gene: .
clone size: .
V gene: TRBV6-1
CDR3 DNA: TGTGACGGCCAGAGGGGGAATTCAGATACACAGTATTTT
CDR3 protein: CDGQRGNSDTQYF

J gene: TRBJ2-7
D gene: .
clone size: .
V gene: TRBV20-1
CDR3 DNA: TGCAGTACTAGTGGACTCTCCTACGAGGAGTACTTC
CDR3 protein: CSTSGLSYEEYF

J gene: TRBJ2-5
D gene: TRBD2
clone size: .
V gene: TRBV30
CDR3 DNA: TGTGTCTGGAGTCGACGACTAGCGGGGGCGCAACAAGAGACCCAGTACTTC
CDR3 protein: CVWSRRLAGAQQETQYF